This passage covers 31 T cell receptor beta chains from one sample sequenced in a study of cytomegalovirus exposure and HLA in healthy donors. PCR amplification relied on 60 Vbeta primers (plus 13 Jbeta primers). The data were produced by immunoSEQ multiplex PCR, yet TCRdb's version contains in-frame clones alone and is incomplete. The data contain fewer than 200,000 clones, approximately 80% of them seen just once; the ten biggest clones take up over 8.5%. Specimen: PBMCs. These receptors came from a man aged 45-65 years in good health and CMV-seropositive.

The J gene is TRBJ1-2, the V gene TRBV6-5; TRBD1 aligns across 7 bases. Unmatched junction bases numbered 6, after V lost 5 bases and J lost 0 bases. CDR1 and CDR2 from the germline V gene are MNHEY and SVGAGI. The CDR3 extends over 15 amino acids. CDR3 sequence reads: CASSRTGASNYGYTF. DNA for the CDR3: TGTGCCAGCAGTCGGACAGGAGCCTCTAACTATGGCTACACCTTC.

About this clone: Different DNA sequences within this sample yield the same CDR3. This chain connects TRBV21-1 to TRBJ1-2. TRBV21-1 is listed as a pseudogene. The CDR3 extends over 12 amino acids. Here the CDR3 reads CASSNGGYGYTF. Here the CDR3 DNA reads TGTGCCAGCAGCAACGGGGGCTATGGCTACACCTTC.

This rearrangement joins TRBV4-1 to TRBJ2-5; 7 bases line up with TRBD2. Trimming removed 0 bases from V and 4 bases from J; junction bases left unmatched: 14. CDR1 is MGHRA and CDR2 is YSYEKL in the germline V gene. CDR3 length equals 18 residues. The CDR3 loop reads CASSQDSVSGGSVETQYF. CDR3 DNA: TGCGCCAGCAGCCAAGACTCCGTGTCCGGGGGGTCAGTAGAGACCCAGTACTTC.

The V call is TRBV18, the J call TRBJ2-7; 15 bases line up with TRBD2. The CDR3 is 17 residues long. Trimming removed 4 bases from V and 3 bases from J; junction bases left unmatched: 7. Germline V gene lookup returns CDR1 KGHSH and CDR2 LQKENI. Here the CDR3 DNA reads TGTGCCAGCTCACGAGAAGGACTAGCGGGAGGGGGCTACGAGCAGTACTTC. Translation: CASSREGLAGGGYEQYF.

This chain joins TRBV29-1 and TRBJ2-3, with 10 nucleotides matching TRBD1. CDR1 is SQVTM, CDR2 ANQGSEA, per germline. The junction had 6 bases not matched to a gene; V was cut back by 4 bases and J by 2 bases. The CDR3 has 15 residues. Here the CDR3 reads CSVGTGTGATDTQYF. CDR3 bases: TGCAGCGTTGGGACCGGGACAGGGGCCACAGATACGCAGTATTTT.

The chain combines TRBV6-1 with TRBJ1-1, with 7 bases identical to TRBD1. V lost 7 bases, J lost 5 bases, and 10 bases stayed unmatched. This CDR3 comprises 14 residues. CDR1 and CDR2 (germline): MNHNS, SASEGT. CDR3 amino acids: CASTTTIRGTEAFF. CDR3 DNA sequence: TGTGCCAGCACCACGACTATCAGGGGGACTGAAGCTTTCTTT.

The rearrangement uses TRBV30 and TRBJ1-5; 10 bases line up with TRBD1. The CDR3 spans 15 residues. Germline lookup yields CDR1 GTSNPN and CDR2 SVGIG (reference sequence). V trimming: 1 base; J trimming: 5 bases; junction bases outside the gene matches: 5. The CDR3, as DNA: TGTGCCTGGAGTGGTGGACAGGGGGGAGATCAGCCCCAGCATTTT. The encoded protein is CAWSGGQGGDQPQHF.

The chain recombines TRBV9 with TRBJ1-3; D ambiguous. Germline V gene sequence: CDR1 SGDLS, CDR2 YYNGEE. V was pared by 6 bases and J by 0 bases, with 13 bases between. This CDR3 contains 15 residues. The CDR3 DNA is TGTGCCAGCACCCCCTCGGGGTTCTCTGGAAACACCATATATTTT. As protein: CASTPSGFSGNTIYF.

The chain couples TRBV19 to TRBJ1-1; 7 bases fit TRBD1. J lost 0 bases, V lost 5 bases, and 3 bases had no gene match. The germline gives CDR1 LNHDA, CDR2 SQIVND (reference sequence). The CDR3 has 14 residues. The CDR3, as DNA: TGTGCCAGTAGTGTACAGGGGATGAACACTGAAGCTTTCTTT. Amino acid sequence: CASSVQGMNTEAFF.

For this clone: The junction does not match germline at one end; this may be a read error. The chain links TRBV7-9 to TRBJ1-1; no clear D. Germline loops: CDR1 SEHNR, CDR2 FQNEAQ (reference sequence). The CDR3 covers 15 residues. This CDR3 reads CSSSLSGSLDTEAFF. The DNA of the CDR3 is TGTTCCAGCAGCTTGTCAGGAAGTCTGGACACTGAAGCTTTCTTT.

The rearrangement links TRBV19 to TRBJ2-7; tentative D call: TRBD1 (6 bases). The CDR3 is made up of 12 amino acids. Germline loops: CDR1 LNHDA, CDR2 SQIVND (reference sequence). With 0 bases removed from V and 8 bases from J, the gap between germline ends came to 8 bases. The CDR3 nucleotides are TGTGCCAGTAGTATAGATCAGGGGCAGCAGTACTTC. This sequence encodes CASSIDQGQQYF.

The CDR3 DNA follows: TGTGCCAGCAGCCCAGGGAGGGACACTGAAGCTTTCTTT. Translating gives CASSPGRDTEAFF. The V gene is TRBV7-8, the J gene TRBJ1-1, with D perhaps TRBD1 (5 bases). This CDR3 region has 13 residues. The V end lost 5 bases, the J end lost 3 bases, and 10 bases lay between the germline ends. In germline, CDR1 is SGHVS, CDR2 FQNEAQ.

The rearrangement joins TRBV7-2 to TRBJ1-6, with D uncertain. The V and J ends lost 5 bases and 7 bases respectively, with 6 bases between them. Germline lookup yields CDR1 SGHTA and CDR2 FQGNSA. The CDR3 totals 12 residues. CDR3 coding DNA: TGTGCCAGCAGCCCGGTCAATTCACCCCTCCACTTT. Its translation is CASSPVNSPLHF.

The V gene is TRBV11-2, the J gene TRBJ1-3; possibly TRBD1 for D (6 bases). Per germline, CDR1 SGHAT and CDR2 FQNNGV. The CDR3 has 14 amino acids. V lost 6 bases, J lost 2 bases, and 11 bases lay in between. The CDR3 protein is CASRQTGAGNTIYF. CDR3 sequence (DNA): TGTGCCAGCAGGCAGACAGGAGCTGGAAACACCATATATTTT.

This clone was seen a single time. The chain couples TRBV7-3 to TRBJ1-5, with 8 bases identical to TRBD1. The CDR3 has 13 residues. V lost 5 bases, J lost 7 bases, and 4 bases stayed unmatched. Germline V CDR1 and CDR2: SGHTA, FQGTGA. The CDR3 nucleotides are TGTGCCAGCAGCCCGGACAGGGACCAGCCCCAGCATTTT. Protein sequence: CASSPDRDQPQHF. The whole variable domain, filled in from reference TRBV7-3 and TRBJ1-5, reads GAGVSQTPSNKVTEKGKYVELRCDPISGHTALYWYRQSLGQGPEFLIYFQGTGAADDSGLPNDRFFAVRPEGSVSTLKIQRTERGDSAVYLCASSPDRDQPQHFGDGTRLSIL.

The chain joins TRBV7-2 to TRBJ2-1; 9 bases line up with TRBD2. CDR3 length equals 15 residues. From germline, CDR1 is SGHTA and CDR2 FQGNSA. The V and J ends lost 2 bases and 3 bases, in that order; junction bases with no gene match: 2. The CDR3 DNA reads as TGTGCCAGCAGCTTAAAAGCGGGAGGCTACAATGAGCAGTTCTTC. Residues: CASSLKAGGYNEQFF. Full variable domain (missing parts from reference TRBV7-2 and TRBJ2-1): GAGVSQSPSNKVTEKGKDVELRCDPISGHTALYWYRQSLGQGLEFLIYFQGNSAPDKSGLPSDRFSAERTGGSVSTLTIQRTQQEDSAVYLCASSLKAGGYNEQFFGPGTRLTVL.

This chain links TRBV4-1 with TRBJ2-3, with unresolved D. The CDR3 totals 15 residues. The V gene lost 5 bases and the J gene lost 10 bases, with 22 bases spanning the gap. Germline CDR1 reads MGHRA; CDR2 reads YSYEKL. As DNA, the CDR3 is TGCGCCAGCAGCAAGACCCTTCCCCTAGAAAAATCGCAGTATTTT. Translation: CASSKTLPLEKSQYF.

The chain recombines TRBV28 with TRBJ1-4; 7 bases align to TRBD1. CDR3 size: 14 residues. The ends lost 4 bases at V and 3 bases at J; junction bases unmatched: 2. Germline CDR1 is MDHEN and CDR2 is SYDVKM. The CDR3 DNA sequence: TGTGCCAGCAGTTCGACAGGGCCTAATGAAAAACTGTTTTTT. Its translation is CASSSTGPNEKLFF.

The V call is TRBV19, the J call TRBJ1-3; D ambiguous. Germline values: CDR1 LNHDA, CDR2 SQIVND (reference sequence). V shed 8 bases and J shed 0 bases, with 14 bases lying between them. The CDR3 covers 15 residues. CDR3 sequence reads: CASGLRHHSGNTIYF. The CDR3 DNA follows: TGTGCCAGTGGTCTTAGACACCACTCTGGAAACACCATATATTTT. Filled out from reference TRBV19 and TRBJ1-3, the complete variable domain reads DGGITQSPKYLFRKEGQNVTLSCEQNLNHDAMYWYRQDPGQGLRLIYYSQIVNDFQKGDIAEGYSVSREKKESFPLTVTSAQKNPTAFYLCASGLRHHSGNTIYFGEGSWLTVV.

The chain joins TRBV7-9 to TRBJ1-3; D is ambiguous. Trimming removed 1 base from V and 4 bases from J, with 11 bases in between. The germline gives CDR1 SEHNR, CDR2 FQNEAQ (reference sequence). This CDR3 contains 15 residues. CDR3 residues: CASSLVSKSGNTIYF. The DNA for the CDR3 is TGTGCCAGCAGCTTAGTCTCCAAGAGCGGAAACACCATATATTTT.

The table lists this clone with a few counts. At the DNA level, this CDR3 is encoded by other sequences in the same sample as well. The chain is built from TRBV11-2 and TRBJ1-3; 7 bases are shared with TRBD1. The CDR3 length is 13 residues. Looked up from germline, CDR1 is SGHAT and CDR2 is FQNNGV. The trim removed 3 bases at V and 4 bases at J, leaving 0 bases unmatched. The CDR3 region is CASSLDRGNTIYF. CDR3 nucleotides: TGTGCCAGCAGCTTGGACAGGGGAAACACCATATATTTT.

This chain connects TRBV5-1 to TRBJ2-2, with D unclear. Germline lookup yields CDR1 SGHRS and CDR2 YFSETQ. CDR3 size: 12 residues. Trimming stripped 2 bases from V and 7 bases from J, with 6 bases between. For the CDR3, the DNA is TGCGCCAGCAGCTTTCCCGGCGGGGAGCTGTTTTTT. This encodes CASSFPGGELFF.

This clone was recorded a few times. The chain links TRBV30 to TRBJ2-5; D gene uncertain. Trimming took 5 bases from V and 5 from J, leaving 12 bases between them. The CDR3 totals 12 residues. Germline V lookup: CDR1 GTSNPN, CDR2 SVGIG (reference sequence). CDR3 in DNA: TGTGCCTGGCGCGTGGGCTATGAGACCCAGTACTTC. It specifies CAWRVGYETQYF.

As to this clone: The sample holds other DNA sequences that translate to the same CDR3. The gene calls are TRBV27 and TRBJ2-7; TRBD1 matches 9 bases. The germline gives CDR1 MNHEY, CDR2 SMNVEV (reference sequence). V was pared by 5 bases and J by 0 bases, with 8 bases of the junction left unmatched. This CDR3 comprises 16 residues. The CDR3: CASSPGTGYSSYEQYF. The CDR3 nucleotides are TGTGCCAGCAGTCCCGGGACAGGGTATAGCTCCTACGAGCAGTACTTC.

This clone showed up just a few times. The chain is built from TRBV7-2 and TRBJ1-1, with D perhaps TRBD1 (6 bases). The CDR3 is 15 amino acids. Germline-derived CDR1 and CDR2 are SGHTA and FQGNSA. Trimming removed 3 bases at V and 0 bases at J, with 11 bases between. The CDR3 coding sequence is TGTGCCAGCAGCTTGACAGGACCTATGAACACTGAAGCTTTCTTT. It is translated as CASSLTGPMNTEAFF.

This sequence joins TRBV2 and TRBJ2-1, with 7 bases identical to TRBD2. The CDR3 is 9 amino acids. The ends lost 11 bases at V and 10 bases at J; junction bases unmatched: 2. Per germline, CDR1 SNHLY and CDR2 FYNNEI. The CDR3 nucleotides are TGTGCCGGGCGGGGGGAGCAGTTCTTC. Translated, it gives CAGRGEQFF.

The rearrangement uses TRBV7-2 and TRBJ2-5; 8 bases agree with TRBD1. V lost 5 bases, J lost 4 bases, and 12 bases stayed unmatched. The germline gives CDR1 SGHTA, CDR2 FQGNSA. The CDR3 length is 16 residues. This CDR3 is CASSDARGQGGETQYF. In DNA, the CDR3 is TGTGCCAGCAGCGACGCTCGAGGACAGGGCGGAGAGACCCAGTACTTC.

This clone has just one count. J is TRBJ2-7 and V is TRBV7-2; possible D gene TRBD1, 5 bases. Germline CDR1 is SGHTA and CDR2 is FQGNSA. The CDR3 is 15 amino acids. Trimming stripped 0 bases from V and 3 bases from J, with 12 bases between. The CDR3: CASSLARTPSYEQYF. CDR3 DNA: TGTGCCAGCAGCTTAGCAAGGACACCGAGCTACGAGCAGTACTTC.

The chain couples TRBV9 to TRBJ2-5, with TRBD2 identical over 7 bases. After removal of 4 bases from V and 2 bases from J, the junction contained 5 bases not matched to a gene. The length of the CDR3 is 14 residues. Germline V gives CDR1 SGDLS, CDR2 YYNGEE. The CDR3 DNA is TGTGCCAGCAGCCAGGGAGGGTATCAAGAGACCCAGTACTTC. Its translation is CASSQGGYQETQYF.

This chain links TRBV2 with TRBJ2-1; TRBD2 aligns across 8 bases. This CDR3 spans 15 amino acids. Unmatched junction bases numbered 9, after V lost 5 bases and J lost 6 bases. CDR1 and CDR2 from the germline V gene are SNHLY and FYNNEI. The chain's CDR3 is CASSPPGLVGNEQFF. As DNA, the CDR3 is TGTGCCAGCAGTCCTCCGGGACTAGTTGGCAATGAGCAGTTCTTC.

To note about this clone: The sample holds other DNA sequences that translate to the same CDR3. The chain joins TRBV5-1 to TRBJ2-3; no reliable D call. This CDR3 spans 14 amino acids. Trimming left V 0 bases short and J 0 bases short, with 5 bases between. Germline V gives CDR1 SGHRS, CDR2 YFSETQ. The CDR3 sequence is CASSLGQSTDTQYF. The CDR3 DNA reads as TGCGCCAGCAGCTTGGGTCAGAGCACAGATACGCAGTATTTT.